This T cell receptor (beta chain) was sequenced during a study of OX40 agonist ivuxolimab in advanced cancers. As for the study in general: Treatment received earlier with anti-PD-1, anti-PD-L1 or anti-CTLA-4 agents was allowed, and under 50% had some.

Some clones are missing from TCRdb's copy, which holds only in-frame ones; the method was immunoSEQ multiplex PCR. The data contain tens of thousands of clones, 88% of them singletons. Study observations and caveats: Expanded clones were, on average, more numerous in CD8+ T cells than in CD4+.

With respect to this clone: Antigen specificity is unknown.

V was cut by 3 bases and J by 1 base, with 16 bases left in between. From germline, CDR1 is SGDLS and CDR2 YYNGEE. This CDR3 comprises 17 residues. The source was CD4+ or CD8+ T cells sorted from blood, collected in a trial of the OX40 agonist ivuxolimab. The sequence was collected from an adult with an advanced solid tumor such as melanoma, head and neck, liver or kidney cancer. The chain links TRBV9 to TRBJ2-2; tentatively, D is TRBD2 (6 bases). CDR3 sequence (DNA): TGTGCCAGCAGCGAACCTACGGGGGAAAAGAACACCGGGGAGCTGTTTTTT. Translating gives CASSEPTGEKNTGELFF.